The rows below give T cell receptor beta chains drawn from one sample of a study of siplizumab effects on memory and regulatory T cells. The method was immunoSEQ multiplex PCR; TCRdb's version includes in-frame clones alone and lacks a portion of them. The table has over 4,000 clones, 45% to 60% seen once. These receptors have no known antigen. Material for sequencing was CFSE-low (dividing) CD4+ T cells sorted from an allogeneic mixed lymphocyte reaction. The receptors stem from a human donor in good health; the cells came from an allogeneic mixed lymphocyte reaction. Some clones in this sample may be carry-over from other donors' samples. CDR3s include the opening cysteine and the closing phenylalanine or tryptophan. D genes are given only for firm matches. Size values are once, few and many counts, or a class for expanded clones, and some rows have none.

clone size,D gene,J gene,V gene,CDR3 DNA,CDR3 protein
.,TRBD1,TRBJ2-2,TRBV19,TGTGCCAGTAGTATGCCCCGAATGAGGACAGGGGGAACCGGGGAGCTGTTTTTT,CASSMPRMRTGGTGELFF
.,.,TRBJ2-6,TRBV6-4,TGTGCCAGCAGAGGGTCTGGGGCCAACGTCCTGACTTTC,CASRGSGANVLTF
few,TRBD2,TRBJ2-3,TRBV7-9,TGTGCCAGCAGCCTCCGACTAGCCGTTAATACGCAGTATTTT,CASSLRLAVNTQYF
.,.,TRBJ1-4,TRBV5-4,TGTGCCAGCAGCTTGGTCCTAACGCCTGAAAAACTGTTTTTT,CASSLVLTPEKLFF
.,.,TRBJ1-1,TRBV15,TGTGCCACCAGCATGGGAAGAGTAAACACTGAAGCTTTCTTT,CATSMGRVNTEAFF
.,.,TRBJ2-5,TRBV18,TGTGCCAGCTCACCACAGGAGACCCAGTACTTC,CASSPQETQYF
.,.,TRBJ2-1,TRBV2,TGTGCCAGCAGTGAAGGGACAACGCAGTTCTTC,CASSEGTTQFF
.,.,TRBJ1-2,TRBV4-2,TGTGCCAGCAGCCCCGGACTCGGCAACTATGGCTACACCTTC,CASSPGLGNYGYTF
.,.,TRBJ2-5,TRBV7-2,TGTGCCAGCAGCTTTGGACTACTCCAAGAGACCCAGTACTTC,CASSFGLLQETQYF
.,.,TRBJ2-1,TRBV10-3,TGTGCCATCAGCGCAAGACAGTACAATGAGCAGTTCTTC,CAISARQYNEQFF
.,TRBD1,TRBJ1-1,TRBV18,TGTGCCAGCTCAGCGGACAGGCCGGGCCTCACTGAAGCTTTCTTT,CASSADRPGLTEAFF
.,.,TRBJ1-5,TRBV18,TGTGCCAGCTCACGGGGGGTTGATCAGCCCCAGCATTTT,CASSRGVDQPQHF
.,.,TRBJ2-7,TRBV7-9,TGTGCCAGCAGCTTCCTGAGGATCAGAGAGCAGTACTTC,CASSFLRIREQYF
.,.,TRBJ1-2,TRBV22-1,TGTCCTGGGAGAGTCCACCAAGCGAGAAAGACCTATGGCTACACCTTC,CPGRVHQARKTYGYTF
.,.,TRBJ2-3,TRBV15,TGTGCCACCAGCAGAGATCGCCACGGGGATGGAACAGATACGCAGTATTTT,CATSRDRHGDGTDTQYF
once,TRBD2,TRBJ2-1,TRBV5-1,TGCGCCAGCAGCTTACTAGCGGGGGCCTACAATGAGCAGTTCTTC,CASSLLAGAYNEQFF
.,TRBD1,TRBJ1-1,TRBV6-5,TGTGCCAGCAGTTACGACAGGGGAAGGGTGAAAGCTTTCTTT,CASSYDRGRVKAFF
once,.,TRBJ1-3,TRBV19,TGTGCCACGACCGGGGGTTTCTCTGGAAACACCATATATTTT,CATTGGFSGNTIYF
.,.,TRBJ2-1,TRBV7-9,TGTGCCAGCAGCCCCCAGGGACTTTCTGGGGAGCAGTTCTTC,CASSPQGLSGEQFF
.,.,TRBJ1-1,TRBV6-6,TGTGCCAGCAGTTACTTGGTGAACACTGAAGCTTTCTTT,CASSYLVNTEAFF
few,TRBD2,TRBJ2-3,TRBV7-7,TGTGCCAGCAGCTTAGGGCTAGCGGGGGGGCAGGATACGCAGTATTTT,CASSLGLAGGQDTQYF
few,TRBD2,TRBJ2-2,TRBV19,TGTGCCAGTAGTCCCCGGCTAGCGGGCCTTGGCACCGGGGAGCTGTTTTTT,CASSPRLAGLGTGELFF
few,.,TRBJ1-2,TRBV14,TGTGCCAGCAGCCAGGTACAGGGAACTAACTATGGCTACACCTTC,CASSQVQGTNYGYTF
.,.,TRBJ2-3,TRBV19,TGTGCCAGTAGCGAATACATAACAGATACGCAGTATTTT,CASSEYITDTQYF
few,.,TRBJ2-2,TRBV6-6,TGTGCCAGCAGTTACTCGATCGGGGAGCTGTTTTTT,CASSYSIGELFF
few,TRBD2,TRBJ2-2,TRBV9,TGTGCCAGCAGCACAACGACTAGCGGGAACACCGGGGAGCTGTTTTTT,CASSTTTSGNTGELFF
.,.,TRBJ2-1,TRBV5-1,TGCGCCAGCAGCTTCGGCAACTACAATGAGCAGTTCTTC,CASSFGNYNEQFF
few,.,TRBJ2-6,TRBV9,TGTGCCAGCAGCGTAGCTACGGGGCCCCTAGTCCACGTCCTGACTTTC,CASSVATGPLVHVLTF
.,.,TRBJ2-7,TRBV29-1,TGCAGCGCAGGGGACAACTACGAGCAGTACTTC,CSAGDNYEQYF
.,.,TRBJ2-1,TRBV5-6,TGTGCCAGCAGCTTGTGGTTCTCCAGCTCCTACAATGAGCAGTTCTTC,CASSLWFSSSYNEQFF
.,TRBD1,TRBJ2-2,TRBV5-6,TGTGCCAGCCGGTGGACAGGGACCGGGGAGCTGTTTTTT,CASRWTGTGELFF
.,.,TRBJ1-5,TRBV7-9,TGTGCCAGCAGCTTAGATGGCGGTAGCAATCAGCCCCAGCATTTT,CASSLDGGSNQPQHF